This T cell receptor (beta chain) came from a study of CD8+ T cells in alopecia areata. Turning to the study itself: Treatment comprised oral tofacitinib, 5 to 10 mg twice daily, in treated patients.

Treatment: oral pan-JAK inhibitor, 5-10 mg twice daily. Alopecia areata patients provided lesional scalp punch biopsies and peripheral blood, both collected for the study. RNA extraction and reverse transcription yielded cDNA as sequencing template. The method was immunoSEQ multiplex PCR; TCRdb's version includes in-frame clones alone and lacks a portion of them. The sample holds about 280,000 clones, nearly 60% seen once. The germline V gene encodes CDR1 LGHNA and CDR2 YSLEER. V dropped 4 bases and J dropped 8; count of bases not matched to a gene: 8. The CDR3 sequence is 15 residues long. This specimen consisted of CD4+ T cells sorted from blood, obtained at week 24, from a patient treated with tofacitinib. This receptor was obtained from a human donor with alopecia areata. V is TRBV4-3 and J is TRBJ2-1; 10 bases agree with TRBD2. The CDR3 sequence: CASSPQAGGQDEQFF. As DNA, the CDR3 is TGCGCCAGCAGCCCCCAAGCGGGGGGGCAGGATGAGCAGTTCTTC.